The T cell receptor (beta chain) described here comes from a study of cytomegalovirus exposure and HLA in healthy donors. Notes on the study in general: Cytomegalovirus association was assigned to 170 or so TCR beta chains. Later analysis reportedly placed an Asian-associated ancestry cluster below the roughly 690-donor mean in N-insertions.

The CDR3 runs to 13 residues. Germline CDR1 and CDR2: LNHDA and SQIVND (reference sequence). V was pared by 10 bases and J by 4 bases, with 9 bases of the junction left unmatched. Concerning this clone: Its target is not known.

The PCR was carried out with 60 Vbeta primers and 13 Jbeta primers. Profiled with immunoSEQ multiplex PCR; TCRdb holds only in-frame clones, not every one. This repertoire shows approximately 150,000 clones, around two thirds found once; its top ten account for 1.4% to 1.5%. This chain connects TRBV19 to TRBJ2-5; 7 positions agree with TRBD1. The clonotype comes from a man in his fifties in good health and CMV-seronegative. Sequencing used PBMCs. The chain's CDR3 is CATQQGNVETQYF. The CDR3 DNA follows: TGTGCCACCCAACAGGGGAATGTAGAGACCCAGTACTTC. Complete variable domain (other parts from reference TRBV19 and TRBJ2-5): DGGITQSPKYLFRKEGQNVTLSCEQNLNHDAMYWYRQDPGQGLRLIYYSQIVNDFQKGDIAEGYSVSREKKESFPLTVTSAQKNPTAFYLCATQQGNVETQYFGPGTRLLVL.